Listed here are 23 T cell receptor beta chains from one sample, sequenced in a study of blood T cell repertoires in COVID-19. Here immunoSEQ multiplex PCR was the method, and the copy in TCRdb shows in-frame clones only, minus some. This sample has about 210,000 clones, with 75% to 90% found just once. Sequenced sample: PBMCs or T cells enriched from blood (not recorded which). These receptors all stem from a man aged 25-45 years who had recovered from COVID-19.

This chain connects TRBV30 to TRBJ2-7; D may be TRBD2 (5 bases). The V gene lost 5 bases and the J gene lost 2 bases, with 13 bases spanning the gap. The germline gives CDR1 GTSNPN, CDR2 SVGIG (reference sequence). The CDR3 loop spans 13 amino acids. The CDR3 here is CAWASDGTYEQYF. The DNA for the CDR3 is TGTGCCTGGGCGAGCGACGGGACCTACGAGCAGTACTTC.

The rearrangement uses TRBV6-5 and TRBJ2-5, with D perhaps TRBD2 (7 bases). Trimming removed 6 bases at V and 5 bases at J, with 16 bases between. CDR1 and CDR2 from the germline V gene are MNHEY and SVGAGI. There are 14 residues in the CDR3. The CDR3 DNA reads TGTGCCAGCAGGAATGGGGGGGCGAAGGAGACCCAGTACTTC. Translated, it gives CASRNGGAKETQYF.

The chain recombines TRBV4-3 with TRBJ2-2; D gene ambiguous. The CDR3 has 15 residues. Germline CDR1 is LGHNA and CDR2 is YSLEER. V was trimmed by 0 bases and J by 4 bases, leaving 9 bases between them. CDR3 loop: CASSQEFEATGELFF. CDR3 in DNA: TGCGCCAGCAGCCAAGAATTCGAGGCCACCGGGGAGCTGTTTTTT.

The chain has TRBV27 and TRBJ2-2; maybe TRBD2 (6 bases). V lost 6 bases to trimming and J lost 3 bases, with 11 bases between them. This CDR3 spans 14 amino acids. Germline CDR1 is MNHEY and CDR2 is SMNVEV (reference sequence). CDR3 sequence reads: CASRRDLDTGELFF. The CDR3, as DNA: TGTGCCAGCAGGCGGGACTTAGACACCGGGGAGCTGTTTTTT.

This clone was detected only once. The J gene is TRBJ1-2, the V gene TRBV3-1 (or the pseudogene TRBV3-2), with a weak D call TRBD1 (6 bases). The germline gives CDR1 LGHDT, CDR2 YNNKEL (reference sequence). Trimming took off 1 base at V and 2 bases at J, with 11 bases between the two ends. This CDR3 has 15 amino acids. In nucleotides, the CDR3 is TGTGCCAGCAGCCAAGGGACAGAGGAAAACTATGGCTACACCTTC. Protein sequence: CASSQGTEENYGYTF.

The CDR3 DNA sequence: TGTGCCAGCAGCTTACAGGTAATGAACACTGAAGCTTTCTTT. Translation: CASSLQVMNTEAFF. The rearrangement links TRBV7-9 to TRBJ1-1; no definite D call. Trimming left V 2 bases short and J 0 bases short, with 7 bases between. Looked up from germline, CDR1 is SEHNR and CDR2 is FQNEAQ (reference sequence). The CDR3 spans 14 residues.

The chain couples TRBV24-1 to TRBJ2-2, with 9 nucleotides matching TRBD1. CDR3 length: 18 amino acids. Per germline, CDR1 KGHDR and CDR2 SFDVKD. V lost 1 base and J lost 1; bases outside the gene matches: 6. CDR3 region: CATSDFDLGQGNTGELFF. In nucleotides, the CDR3 is TGTGCCACCAGTGATTTCGACCTGGGACAGGGGAACACCGGGGAGCTGTTTTTT.

This sequence joins TRBV7-2 and TRBJ2-1; 10 bases line up with TRBD2. The trim removed 1 base at V and 14 bases at J, leaving 8 bases unmatched. The CDR3 covers 14 residues. CDR1 SGHTA and CDR2 FQGNSA come from the germline V gene. The CDR3 DNA is TGTGCCAGCAGCTTAGGTTCAAGCGGGGGGGCAAAGTTCTTC. Translated: CASSLGSSGGAKFF.

This chain uses TRBV15 with TRBJ1-1, with unresolved D. CDR1 is LNHNV and CDR2 is YYDKDF in the germline V gene (reference sequence). The CDR3 sequence is 15 residues long. With 0 bases removed from V and 0 bases from J, the gap between germline ends came to 8 bases. The DNA for the CDR3 is TGTGCCACCAGCAGAGATCTCGTAGTGAACACTGAAGCTTTCTTT. Residues: CATSRDLVVNTEAFF.

The rearrangement joins TRBV9 to TRBJ2-3; 8 nucleotides align to TRBD1. Germline assignment: CDR1 SGDLS and CDR2 YYNGEE. The CDR3 has 16 residues. V gave up 3 bases and J gave up 2 bases; unmatched junction bases: 8. Here the CDR3 DNA reads TGTGCCAGCAGCGCTATGGACAGGGAGTACACAGATACGCAGTATTTT. This gives the protein CASSAMDREYTDTQYF.

The genes are TRBV30 and TRBJ2-3, with D perhaps matching TRBD2 (5 bases). Germline V lookup: CDR1 GTSNPN, CDR2 SVGIG (reference sequence). This CDR3 has 12 amino acids. Trimming cost V 3 bases and J 5 bases, with 9 bases left between them. The DNA for the CDR3 is TGTGCCTGGAGCCTCGGGGTAGATACGCAGTATTTT. It translates to CAWSLGVDTQYF.

The rearrangement joins TRBV3-1 (or the pseudogene TRBV3-2) to TRBJ1-2; 7 bases align to TRBD1. The trim removed 3 bases at V and 5 bases at J, leaving 12 bases unmatched. The CDR3 length is 16 residues. CDR1 is LGHDT and CDR2 is YNNKEL in the germline V gene (reference sequence). The CDR3 DNA is TGTGCCAGCAGCCATGGCACCCGGGACAGATTATATGGCTACACCTTC. The encoded protein is CASSHGTRDRLYGYTF.

V and J are TRBV12-3 or TRBV12-4 and TRBJ1-4; the D gene is possibly TRBD1 (6 bases). The CDR3 covers 12 residues. V was cut by 6 bases and J by 11 bases, with 13 bases left in between. CDR3 protein: CASSVKGDKLFF. Written as DNA, the CDR3 is TGTGCCAGCAGCGTAAAGGGGGACAAACTGTTTTTT.

The rearrangement links TRBV12-3 or TRBV12-4 to TRBJ1-2; TRBD1 is a possible D gene (5 bases). The CDR3 is made up of 13 amino acids. The ends were cut back, 3 bases at V and 4 bases at J, with 9 bases in the middle. In nucleotides, the CDR3 is TGTGCCAGCAGTTTTACCACAGGCTATGGCTACACCTTC. Its translation is CASSFTTGYGYTF.

CDR3 residues: CASSYSTGLPGANVLTF. Here the CDR3 DNA reads TGTGCCAGCAGTTATTCGACAGGGCTTCCTGGGGCCAACGTCCTGACTTTC. This sequence joins TRBV6-2 or TRBV6-3 and TRBJ2-6, with 7 bases lining up with TRBD1. Germline CDR1 is MNHEY and CDR2 is SVGEGT. This CDR3 has 17 amino acids. J lost 2 bases, V lost 3 bases, and 7 bases had no gene match.

The rearrangement uses TRBV30 and TRBJ1-2; no firm D call. V shed 3 bases and J shed 0 bases, with 14 bases lying between them. The germline CDR1 and CDR2 sequences are GTSNPN and SVGIG (reference sequence). The length of the CDR3 is 15 residues. The CDR3 DNA reads as TGTGCCTGGAGGCGGGGTGCAGGAGCTAACTATGGCTACACCTTC. This codes for CAWRRGAGANYGYTF.

This chain uses TRBV4-1 with TRBJ1-4, with 7 bases that match TRBD1. The CDR3 is 15 amino acids. The ends lost 4 bases at V and 8 bases at J; junction bases unmatched: 10. Germline V gene data show CDR1 as MGHRA and CDR2 as YSYEKL. The CDR3, as DNA: TGCGCCAGCAGCCCAGCAGACAGGGAAGGGGAAAAACTGTTTTTT. Translation: CASSPADREGEKLFF.

This sequence joins TRBV4-1 and TRBJ1-1; D not resolved. V lost 4 bases and J lost 2, with 11 bases in between. Per germline, CDR1 MGHRA and CDR2 YSYEKL. The CDR3 is made up of 14 amino acids. CDR3 loop: CASSLSPGNTEAFF. CDR3 coding DNA: TGCGCCAGCAGCCTAAGCCCGGGTAACACTGAAGCTTTCTTT.

The genes are TRBV11-2 and TRBJ1-1; a possible D gene is TRBD1 (5 bases). The V gene lost 1 base and the J gene lost 7 bases, with 19 bases spanning the gap. The CDR3 spans 16 residues. CDR1 SGHAT and CDR2 FQNNGV come from the germline V gene. CDR3 sequence (DNA): TGTGCCAGCAGCTTAGTATGGACACGGAAGGACCTTGAAGCTTTCTTT. Translated: CASSLVWTRKDLEAFF.

This rearrangement joins TRBV20-1 to TRBJ1-4; D is unresolved. Germline V CDR1 and CDR2: DFQATT, SNEGSKA (reference sequence). There are 15 residues in the CDR3. Trimming removed 3 bases at V and 0 bases at J, with 11 bases between. For the CDR3, the DNA is TGCAGTGCTAGTGTATCCTCCGCAACTAATGAAAAACTGTTTTTT. Protein product: CSASVSSATNEKLFF.

CDR3 nucleotides: TGCGCCAGCAGTGAGAGTCTGGGACAGAAAGAGACCCAGTACTTC. Translation: CASSESLGQKETQYF. The rearrangement uses TRBV10-1 and TRBJ2-5, with TRBD1 matching over 7 bases. Germline CDR1 is WNHNN and CDR2 is SYGVQD (reference sequence). This CDR3 is 15 amino acids long. V gave up 2 bases and J gave up 3 bases; unmatched junction bases: 6.

The rearrangement joins TRBV6-2 or TRBV6-3 to TRBJ1-1; D not resolved. Trimming pared 2 bases from V and 0 bases from J, leaving 13 bases between. Germline lookup yields CDR1 MNHEY and CDR2 SVGEGT. CDR3 length equals 16 residues. CDR3 loop: CASSYNLVQLNTEAFF. The DNA for the CDR3 is TGTGCCAGCAGTTACAATCTTGTTCAGTTGAACACTGAAGCTTTCTTT.

Note on this clone: Distinct nucleotide sequences in the sample also encode this CDR3. DNA for the CDR3: TGTGCCAGCAGTTTACGCACTGAAGCTTTCTTT. It encodes CASSLRTEAFF. This chain joins TRBV12-3 or TRBV12-4 and TRBJ1-1; D gene ambiguous. Trimming left V 2 bases short and J 4 bases short, with 2 bases between. This CDR3 is built from 11 residues.